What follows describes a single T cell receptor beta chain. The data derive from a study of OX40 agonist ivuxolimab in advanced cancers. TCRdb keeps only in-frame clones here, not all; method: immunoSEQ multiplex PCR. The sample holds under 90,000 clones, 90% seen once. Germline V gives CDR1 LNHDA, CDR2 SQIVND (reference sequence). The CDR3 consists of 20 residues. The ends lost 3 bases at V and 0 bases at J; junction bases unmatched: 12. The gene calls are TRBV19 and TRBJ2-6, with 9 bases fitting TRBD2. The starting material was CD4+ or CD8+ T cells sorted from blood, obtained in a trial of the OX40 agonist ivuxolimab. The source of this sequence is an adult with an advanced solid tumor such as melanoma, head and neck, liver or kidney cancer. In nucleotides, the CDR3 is TGTGCCAGTAGTATGGCCAGCGGGGGGCCAAGCCACTCTGGGGCCAACGTCCTGACTTTC. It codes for CASSMASGGPSHSGANVLTF.